The 23 T cell receptor beta chains below come from one sample, sequenced in a study of blood T cells in healthy people across ages (dated by TCRdb to between 2015 and 2016). Receptor libraries were prepared by 5' RACE. The sequencing machine was an Illumina HiSeq 2500. The second PCR ran for about 6 to 12 cycles and used a J-beta primer mix along with a sample-barcoded 5' primer. The raw public data were reprocessed by TCRdb itself: fastp quality trimming at Q25, MiXCR clonotype calling, in-frame beta chains only. Rows are combined by CDR3 protein, so each entry shows the most common genes and DNA. The sample table contains approximately 940,000 distinct CDR3 sequences; only one count was recorded for about 48% of them. The ten largest make up 13% of the sample. Sequencing input: blood. The receptors stem from a man aged 25 to 40 in good health.

The chain joins TRBV6-1 to TRBJ2-7; D is perhaps TRBD1 or TRBD2 (6 bases each). The CDR3 is made up of 14 amino acids. Trimming cost V 3 bases and J 4 bases, with 13 bases left between them. CDR1 and CDR2 (germline): MNHNS, SASEGT. The CDR3 loop is CASSEGGHGYEQYF. The DNA of the CDR3 is TGTGCCAGCAGTGAGGGGGGACATGGGTACGAGCAGTACTTC.

Many counts were recorded for this clonotype. V is TRBV6-1 and J is TRBJ1-2; the D gene is possibly TRBD1 (6 bases). Germline V gene lookup returns CDR1 MNHNS and CDR2 SASEGT. The germline V and J ends were trimmed by 0 bases and 4 bases, with 15 bases remaining between them. The CDR3 sequence is 16 residues long. CDR3 bases: TGTGCCAGCAGTGAAGCGGGCAGGGGCCCCAGCTATGGCTACACCTTC. Protein product: CASSEAGRGPSYGYTF.

This clonotype has just a few counts. The rearrangement uses TRBV6-6 and TRBJ2-7; no clear D gene. CDR3 length equals 14 residues. Looked up from germline, CDR1 is MNHNY and CDR2 is SVGAGI (reference sequence). V lost 0 bases and J 3 bases, leaving 9 bases between the germline ends. CDR3 in DNA: TGTGCCAGCAGTTACTCCGCCTACAACTACGAGCAGTACTTC. Encoded protein: CASSYSAYNYEQYF.

The chain employs TRBV15 and TRBJ2-6; D gene uncertain. In germline, CDR1 is LNHNV, CDR2 YYDKDF (reference sequence). This CDR3 contains 19 residues. With 3 bases removed from V and 1 base from J, the gap between germline ends came to 19 bases. CDR3 protein: CATSRVSGPYFSGANVLTF. In DNA, the CDR3 is TGTGCCACCAGCAGGGTGTCAGGCCCGTATTTTTCTGGGGCCAACGTCCTGACTTTC.

The rearrangement uses TRBV25-1 and TRBJ2-7, with 14 bases matching TRBD2. The trim removed 4 bases at V and 4 bases at J, leaving 6 bases unmatched. CDR3 length: 16 amino acids. Germline values: CDR1 MGHDK, CDR2 SYGVNS. The CDR3 DNA sequence: TGTGCCAGCAGTGCAACCGGGACTAGCGGGGGTTACGAGCAGTACTTC. It translates to CASSATGTSGGYEQYF.

This clonotype was detected ten times or more. V and J are TRBV13 and TRBJ1-2; 11 bases are a match to TRBD1. Germline-derived CDR1 and CDR2 are PRHDT and FYEKMQ (reference sequence). Unmatched junction bases numbered 6, after V lost 5 bases and J lost 7 bases. The CDR3 loop spans 14 amino acids. This CDR3 reads CASSRGQGETGYTF. The CDR3 DNA reads as TGTGCCAGCAGCCGGGGACAGGGGGAGACTGGCTACACCTTC. Using reference TRBV13 and TRBJ1-2 for the parts outside the CDR3, the full variable domain is AAGVIQSPRHLIKEKRETATLKCYPIPRHDTVYWYQQGPGQDPQFLISFYEKMQSDKGSIPDRFSAQQFSDYHSELNMSSLELGDSALYFCASSRGQGETGYTFGSGTRLTVV.

This chain joins TRBV3-1 and TRBJ2-1; D could derive from TRBD1 or TRBD2 (5 bases each). The CDR3 is 16 amino acids. Germline assignment: CDR1 LGHDT and CDR2 YNNKEL (reference sequence). V shed 1 base and J shed 7 bases, with 17 bases lying between them. CDR3 region: CASSQVITRWGNEQFF. The DNA of the CDR3 is TGTGCCAGCAGCCAAGTAATCACGAGATGGGGGAATGAGCAGTTCTTC.

This clonotype was observed a few times. The rearrangement joins TRBV4-2 to TRBJ2-5; D is unclear. Trimming took 4 bases from V and 4 from J, leaving 16 bases between them. CDR3 length equals 15 residues. CDR1 LGHNA and CDR2 YNFKEQ come from the germline V gene. CDR3 loop: CASSPYNDGPETQYF. The CDR3 region has the DNA TGTGCCAGCAGCCCTTACAACGACGGCCCAGAGACCCAGTACTTC.

In regard to this clonotype: One junction end disagrees with the germline gene, perhaps due to a read error. The genes are TRBV10-3 and TRBJ2-4; D is undetermined. The J call is uncertain, as TRBJ2-5 better fits the DNA end. The germline CDR1 and CDR2 sequences are ENHRY and SYGVKD. The CDR3 consists of 13 residues. The CDR3: CASSEPTRETQYF. CDR3 bases: TGTGCCAGCAGTGAACCGACTCGAGAGACCCAGTACTTC.

This clonotype was observed a handful of times. This chain joins TRBV6-2 or TRBV6-3 and TRBJ1-5; 10 nucleotides line up with TRBD1. The junction had 4 bases not matched to a gene; V was cut back by 6 bases and J by 2 bases. The CDR3 spans 15 residues. Germline V gene sequence: CDR1 MNHEY, CDR2 SVGEGT. CDR3 residues: CASRQTGGGNQPQHF. The CDR3 region has the DNA TGTGCCAGCAGACAGACAGGGGGCGGCAATCAGCCCCAGCATTTT.

This clonotype was found a few times. The chain employs TRBV29-1 and TRBJ2-3, with D tentatively TRBD2 (5 bases). V lost 2 bases and J 0 bases, leaving 15 bases between the germline ends. This CDR3 comprises 16 residues. The V gene's germline CDR1 is SQVTM and CDR2 ANQGSEA. The CDR3 reads CSVELRRLLSTDTQYF. For the CDR3, the DNA is TGCAGCGTTGAATTACGTAGACTACTGAGCACAGATACGCAGTATTTT.

This clonotype was found once. This sequence joins TRBV7-9 and TRBJ1-1; tentative D call: TRBD1 (5 bases). CDR3 length: 16 amino acids. The V end was cut by 5 bases, the J end by 2 bases, with 18 bases between. Germline V gene lookup returns CDR1 SEHNR and CDR2 FQNEAQ (reference sequence). In DNA form, the CDR3 reads TGTGCCAGCAGCCCGCCGGGGGTGGCTGGTAACACTGAAGCTTTCTTT. This encodes CASSPPGVAGNTEAFF.

In its sample, this clonotype was seen a few times. V usage is TRBV29-1 and J usage is TRBJ2-1; the match to TRBD1 covers 7 bases. Trimming cost V 6 bases and J 2 bases; bases outside gene matches: 7. The CDR3 extends over 14 amino acids. CDR1 and CDR2 from the germline V gene are SQVTM and ANQGSEA. CDR3 region: CSVEWTGPYNEQFF. The CDR3 DNA reads TGCAGCGTAGAGTGGACAGGCCCCTACAATGAGCAGTTCTTC.

The gene calls are TRBV4-2 and TRBJ1-2; TRBD1 might be the D (6 bases). V lost 4 bases and J lost 2, with 17 bases in between. This CDR3 spans 16 amino acids. The germline V gene encodes CDR1 LGHNA and CDR2 YNFKEQ. CDR3 sequence: CASSPLRGAGNYGYTF. The CDR3 nucleotides read TGTGCCAGCAGCCCCTTGAGGGGGGCGGGGAACTATGGCTACACCTTC.

This clonotype was counted only a few times. The chain uses TRBV13 and TRBJ2-3; D possibly uses TRBD1 or TRBD2 (5 bases each). The germline V gene has CDR1 PRHDT and CDR2 FYEKMQ (reference sequence). The CDR3 runs to 15 residues. V dropped 5 bases and J dropped 8 bases, with 20 bases sitting between them. In nucleotides, the CDR3 is TGTGCCAGCAGCCTGATAATGAGGGGATCTCGTACGCAGTATTTT. Translating gives CASSLIMRGSRTQYF.

V gene TRBV6-2 or TRBV6-3 combines with J gene TRBJ2-1; 7 bases agree with TRBD2. Germline V gene lookup returns CDR1 MNHEY and CDR2 SVGEGT. This CDR3 is built from 12 residues. The V and J ends lost 7 bases and 12 bases, in that order; junction bases with no gene match: 9. The CDR3, as DNA: TGTGCCAGCACCGGACTAGAGGGGAGGCAGTTCTTC. Its protein is CASTGLEGRQFF.

In its sample, this clonotype was seen many times. This chain uses TRBV7-2 with TRBJ2-1; TRBD2 matches 7 bases. Germline V CDR1 and CDR2: SGHTA, FQGNSA. The CDR3 contains 14 residues. The V and J ends lost 5 bases and 11 bases, in that order; junction bases with no gene match: 12. The CDR3 DNA reads as TGTGCCAGCAGCCCAGAGGCGACTAGCCAGAAGCAGTTCTTC. It codes for CASSPEATSQKQFF.

Only a few counts were recorded for this clonotype. J is TRBJ2-1 and V is TRBV29-1; 7 bases align to TRBD1. J was trimmed by 6 bases and V by 5 bases; bases with no gene match: 4. Germline CDR1 reads SQVTM; CDR2 reads ANQGSEA. This CDR3 is built from 12 residues. The CDR3 coding sequence is TGCAGCGTTTTTCACAGGGGCAATGAGCAGTTCTTC. It translates to CSVFHRGNEQFF.

The sample holds a few counts of this clonotype. V is TRBV12-3 or TRBV12-4 and J is TRBJ1-1; 7 bases are a match to TRBD1. J was trimmed by 2 bases and V by 6 bases; bases with no gene match: 6. The CDR3 extends over 14 amino acids. DNA of the CDR3: TGTGCCAGCAGGCCAGGGACAGCCAACACTGAAGCTTTCTTT. Translated, it gives CASRPGTANTEAFF.

The chain is built from TRBV5-6 and TRBJ2-1; 11 bases align to TRBD2. The CDR3 has 17 residues. Germline CDR1 is SGHDT and CDR2 is YYEEEE. With 2 bases clipped from V and 0 bases from J, the junction kept 4 bases outside the gene matches. CDR3 sequence reads: CASSFPSGGRSYNEQFF. In DNA, the CDR3 is TGTGCCAGCAGCTTTCCTAGCGGGGGGCGCTCCTACAATGAGCAGTTCTTC. The complete variable domain, with remaining parts taken from reference TRBV5-6 and TRBJ2-1, reads DAGVTQSPTHLIKTRGQQVTLRCSPKSGHDTVSWYQQALGQGPQFIFQYYEEEERQRGNFPDRFSGHQFPNYSSELNVNALLLGDSALYLCASSFPSGGRSYNEQFFGPGTRLTVL.

This clonotype was recorded a few times. The V and J genes are TRBV5-1 and TRBJ2-3; 10 bases are shared with TRBD2. There are 16 residues in the CDR3. J gave up 1 base and V 3 bases, and 5 bases lay outside the gene matches. Germline CDR1 reads SGHRS; CDR2 reads YFSETQ. For the CDR3, the DNA is TGCGCCAGCAGCTCCATCGGACTAGCGGGCACAGATACGCAGTATTTT. Protein product: CASSSIGLAGTDTQYF.

The chain uses TRBV5-1 and TRBJ1-2, with unresolved D. V was pared by 0 bases and J by 2 bases, with 11 bases between. The CDR3 length is 15 residues. CDR1 and CDR2 (germline): SGHRS, YFSETQ. The CDR3 reads CASSLDGSGNYGYTF. CDR3 nucleotides: TGCGCCAGCAGCTTGGATGGCAGCGGGAACTATGGCTACACCTTC. The full variable domain, its missing parts supplied by reference TRBV5-1 and TRBJ1-2, is KAGVTQTPRYLIKTRGQQVTLSCSPISGHRSVSWYQQTPGQGLQFLFEYFSETQRNKGNFPGRFSGRQFSNSRSEMNVSTLELGDSALYLCASSLDGSGNYGYTFGSGTRLTVV.

This clonotype was recorded a few times. The chain links TRBV7-9 to TRBJ2-3; 8 nucleotides align to TRBD1. Per the germline V gene, CDR1 is SEHNR and CDR2 is FQNEAQ (reference sequence). CDR3 length: 14 residues. With 5 bases clipped from V and 6 bases from J, the junction kept 7 bases outside the gene matches. CDR3 in amino acids: CASSAQGAQDTQYF. CDR3 DNA sequence: TGTGCCAGCAGCGCGCAGGGGGCGCAGGATACGCAGTATTTT.